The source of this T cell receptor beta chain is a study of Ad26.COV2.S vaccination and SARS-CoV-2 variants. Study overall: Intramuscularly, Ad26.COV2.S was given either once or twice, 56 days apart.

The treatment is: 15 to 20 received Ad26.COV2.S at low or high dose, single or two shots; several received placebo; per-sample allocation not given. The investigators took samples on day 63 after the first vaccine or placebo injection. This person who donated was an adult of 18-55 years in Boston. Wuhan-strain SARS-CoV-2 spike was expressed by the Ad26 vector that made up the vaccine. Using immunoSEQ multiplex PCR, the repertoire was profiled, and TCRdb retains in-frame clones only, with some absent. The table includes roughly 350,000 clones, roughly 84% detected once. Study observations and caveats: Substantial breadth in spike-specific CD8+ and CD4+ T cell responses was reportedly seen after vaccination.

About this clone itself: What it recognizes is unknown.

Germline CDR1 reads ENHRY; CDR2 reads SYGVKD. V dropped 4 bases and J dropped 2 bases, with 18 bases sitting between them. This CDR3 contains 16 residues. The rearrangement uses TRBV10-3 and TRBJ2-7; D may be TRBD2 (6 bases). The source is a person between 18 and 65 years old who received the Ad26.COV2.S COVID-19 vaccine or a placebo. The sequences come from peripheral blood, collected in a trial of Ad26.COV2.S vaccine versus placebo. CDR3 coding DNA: TGTGCCATCAGTGGACCACTAGCAGAGCACCCCTACGAGCAGTACTTC. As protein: CAISGPLAEHPYEQYF.